These 18 T cell receptor beta chains share one sample of origin, sequenced in a study of T cell clonotyping in hematopoietic cell transplantation. This table comes from immunoSEQ multiplex PCR, and its TCRdb copy is limited to in-frame clones, with some not included. The sample comprises 10,000 to 15,000 clones, about 72% of which are singletons, and roughly 15% rests with the top ten. This sample comprised peripheral blood mononuclear cells, obtained 180 days after allogeneic stem cell transplant. These TCRs come from a male patient aged 55 to 69 who had an allogeneic stem cell transplant from an unrelated donor, so the T cells may come from the graft donor. Some clones in this sample may be carry-over from other donors' samples.

The chain links TRBV25-1 to TRBJ1-2; D may be TRBD1 (6 bases). The CDR3 has 16 residues. Germline values: CDR1 MGHDK, CDR2 SYGVNS. V shed 1 base and J shed 4 bases, with 16 bases lying between them. The DNA of the CDR3 is TGTGCCAGCAGTGAATCGAGGGGGTCCGCCTCCTATGGCTACACCTTC. Its translation: CASSESRGSASYGYTF.

In nucleotides, the CDR3 is TGCGCCAGCAGCTTGGAGGCCGCACTGCGGGAGCAGTACTTC. Its protein product is CASSLEAALREQYF. The chain recombines TRBV5-1 with TRBJ2-7; no clear D. The germline V and J ends were trimmed by 0 bases and 7 bases, with 14 bases remaining between them. The CDR3 covers 14 residues. Germline V gives CDR1 SGHRS, CDR2 YFSETQ.

The chain combines TRBV25-1 with TRBJ1-4, with D hard to call. Trimming shortened V by 8 bases and J by 10 bases, and 20 bases separated the two germline ends. Germline V lookup: CDR1 MGHDK, CDR2 SYGVNS. This CDR3 has 14 amino acids. The CDR3 coding sequence is TGTGCCAGCGAGGACGGACTCCGGTTGGGAAAACTGTTTTTT. Amino acids: CASEDGLRLGKLFF.

The genes are TRBV30 and TRBJ2-2, with 10 nucleotides matching TRBD2. Germline V gives CDR1 GTSNPN, CDR2 SVGIG (reference sequence). J was trimmed by 6 bases and V by 2 bases; bases with no gene match: 3. The length of the CDR3 is 14 residues. The CDR3 reads CAWSLLAGAGELFF. Here the CDR3 DNA reads TGTGCCTGGAGTTTGCTAGCGGGAGCCGGGGAGCTGTTTTTT.

This clone was picked up a small number of times. CDR3 amino acids: CASSLWGENGYTF. In DNA form, the CDR3 reads TGTGCCAGCAGCTTGTGGGGGGAGAATGGCTACACCTTC. The chain links TRBV5-6 to TRBJ1-2; a possible D gene is TRBD1 (5 bases). The CDR3 runs 13 residues. V was pared by 1 base and J by 6 bases, with 10 bases between. The germline CDR1 and CDR2 sequences are SGHDT and YYEEEE.

This clone was seen a handful of times. The chain links TRBV7-2 to TRBJ2-3; D is possibly TRBD2 (5 bases). This CDR3 region has 15 residues. Germline CDR1 is SGHTA and CDR2 is FQGNSA. V lost 2 bases and J lost 2, with 11 bases in between. CDR3 amino acids: CASSLQSAVTDTQYF. The CDR3 region has the DNA TGTGCCAGCAGCTTACAGTCAGCGGTCACAGATACGCAGTATTTT.

There are a few counts of this clone. One end of the junction is discordant with germline, which a read error may explain. V and J are TRBV19 and TRBJ1-3; D call uncertain. CDR1 and CDR2 (germline): LNHDA, SQIVND (reference sequence). The CDR3 has 12 amino acids. The CDR3 loop reads CASSIGGRVALF. DNA of the CDR3: TGTGCCAGTAGTATTGGCGGGAGAGTGGCACTTTTT.

The V gene is TRBV30, the J gene TRBJ1-2; 7 bases map to TRBD1. With 4 bases clipped from V and 4 bases from J, the junction kept 3 bases outside the gene matches. The CDR3 totals 12 residues. CDR1 is GTSNPN, CDR2 SVGIG, per germline (reference sequence). CDR3 in DNA: TGTGCCTGGATGGCAGGGGGCTATGGCTACACCTTC. Translated, it gives CAWMAGGYGYTF.

This chain links TRBV6-5 with TRBJ2-7; D gene ambiguous. CDR1 and CDR2 (germline): MNHEY, SVGAGI. With 6 bases removed from V and 4 bases from J, the gap between germline ends came to 10 bases. This CDR3 is built from 12 residues. The CDR3: CASSPTPYEQYF. The CDR3 DNA follows: TGTGCCAGCAGCCCCACACCTTACGAGCAGTACTTC.

V gene TRBV28 combines with J gene TRBJ2-7; 9 bases are a match to TRBD1. The V gene end was trimmed by 6 bases and the J gene end by 0 bases; junction bases not matched to a gene: 9. Germline-derived CDR1 and CDR2 are MDHEN and SYDVKM. The CDR3 sequence is 16 residues long. In DNA, the CDR3 is TGTGCCAGCAGCCTGACAGGGGGTCCCCTCTCCTACGAGCAGTACTTC. Protein sequence: CASSLTGGPLSYEQYF.

This clone has a handful of counts. J is TRBJ2-7 and V is TRBV29-1, with D possibly being TRBD2 (7 bases). Looked up from germline, CDR1 is SQVTM and CDR2 is ANQGSEA. Trimming left V 5 bases short and J 5 bases short, with 10 bases between. This CDR3 spans 11 amino acids. The CDR3 here is CSVRGGDEQYF. For the CDR3, the DNA is TGCAGCGTTAGAGGGGGGGACGAGCAGTACTTC.

The chain combines TRBV5-6 with TRBJ2-5; no reliable D call. Trimming took 0 bases from V and 4 from J, leaving 16 bases between them. The CDR3 has 16 residues. Germline CDR1 is SGHDT and CDR2 is YYEEEE. CDR3 in amino acids: CASSLGPLGLGETQYF. The CDR3 DNA is TGTGCCAGCAGCTTGGGGCCCCTAGGGCTAGGAGAGACCCAGTACTTC.

This clone was picked up a small number of times. The chain recombines TRBV7-9 with TRBJ1-6, with D hard to call. This CDR3 has 12 residues. Looked up from germline, CDR1 is SEHNR and CDR2 is FQNEAQ (reference sequence). V was clipped by 1 base and J by 9 bases, with 4 bases between them. This chain's CDR3 is CASSLDGSPLHF. Here the CDR3 DNA reads TGTGCCAGCAGCTTAGACGGTTCACCCCTCCACTTT.

The chain uses TRBV4-1 and TRBJ2-7; D is undetermined. The CDR3 runs 12 residues. Trimming pared 0 bases from V and 7 bases from J, leaving 7 bases between. The germline CDR1 and CDR2 sequences are MGHRA and YSYEKL. This CDR3 is CASSQDLIEQYF. The CDR3, as DNA: TGCGCCAGCAGCCAAGACTTAATAGAGCAGTACTTC.

The chain uses TRBV27 and TRBJ2-7, with D tentatively TRBD2 (5 bases). The length of the CDR3 is 13 residues. Germline lookup yields CDR1 MNHEY and CDR2 SMNVEV (reference sequence). Between the trimmed V and J ends, which lost 2 bases and 2 bases, there was a span of 7 bases. CDR3 DNA sequence: TGTGCCAGCAGTTTACTGGGAGCCTACGAGCAGTACTTC. Amino acid sequence: CASSLLGAYEQYF.

The chain has TRBV4-1 and TRBJ1-2; no reliable D call. Germline values: CDR1 MGHRA, CDR2 YSYEKL. V lost 0 bases and J lost 3, with 11 bases in between. This CDR3 region has 15 residues. CDR3 nucleotide sequence: TGCGCCAGCAGCCAAGATGGAAAGGCTTACTATGGCTACACCTTC. This sequence encodes CASSQDGKAYYGYTF.

This sequence joins TRBV30 and TRBJ1-3; a possible D gene is TRBD1 (6 bases). Per germline, CDR1 GTSNPN and CDR2 SVGIG (reference sequence). V lost 3 bases and J 0 bases, leaving 15 bases between the germline ends. The CDR3 totals 16 residues. The chain's CDR3 is CAWRPRDMGSGNTIYF. CDR3 DNA sequence: TGTGCCTGGAGGCCTCGGGACATGGGCTCTGGAAACACCATATATTTT.

The CDR3 DNA sequence: TGTGCCAGCAGCTTAGACGGGGAACGGGATCAGCCCCAGCATTTT. This sequence encodes CASSLDGERDQPQHF. The chain carries TRBV7-2 and TRBJ1-5; D not resolved. Germline loops: CDR1 SGHTA, CDR2 FQGNSA. V gave up 1 base and J gave up 5 bases, with 12 bases separating them. The CDR3 extends over 15 amino acids.